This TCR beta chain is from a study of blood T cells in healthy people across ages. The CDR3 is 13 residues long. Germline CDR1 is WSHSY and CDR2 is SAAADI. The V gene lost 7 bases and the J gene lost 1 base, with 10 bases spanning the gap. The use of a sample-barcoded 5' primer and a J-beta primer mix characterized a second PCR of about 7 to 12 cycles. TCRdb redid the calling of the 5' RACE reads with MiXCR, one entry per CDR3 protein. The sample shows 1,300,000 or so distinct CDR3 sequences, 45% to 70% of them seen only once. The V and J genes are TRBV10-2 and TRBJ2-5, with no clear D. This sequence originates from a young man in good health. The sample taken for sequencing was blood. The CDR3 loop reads CASTAPAQETQYF. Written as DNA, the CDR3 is TGCGCCAGCACCGCGCCAGCCCAAGAGACCCAGTACTTC.